The rows below give T cell receptor beta chains drawn from one sample of a study of CD8+CD57+ T cells in acquired aplastic anemia. Using its own MiXCR run on the reads, TCRdb lists one record per CDR3 protein. The data hold about 220,000 distinct CDR3 sequences, with 30% to 35% observed a single time. The source material was sorted CD4+, CD8+, or CD8+CD57+ T cells (not recorded which) from PBMCs. These receptors came from a human donor in good health, serving as a control. The CDR3 runs from the conserved cysteine through the conserved F or W. A D gene is named only where the DNA matches it firmly. Size is omitted from some rows. Given values are once, few, many or a class for expanded clones.

d_call j_call cdr3_length clone_size v_call cdr3_aa cdr3_nt
TRBD1 TRBJ1-2 18 . TRBV25-1 CASSLSRDRGLSNYGYTF TGTGCCAGCAGCCTCTCAAGGGACAGGGGGCTAAGTAACTATGGCTACACCTTC
TRBD2 TRBJ2-7 13 . TRBV2 CASTAGGPYEQYF TGTGCCAGCACCGCGGGGGGGCCCTACGAGCAGTACTTC
TRBD2 TRBJ2-1 16 many TRBV7-3 CASSLGMGLGGNEQFF TGTGCCAGCAGCCTAGGAATGGGACTAGGGGGTAATGAGCAGTTCTTC
. TRBJ2-7 14 few TRBV19 CASSIYSGSYEQYF TGTGCCAGTAGTATTTACAGCGGCTCCTACGAGCAGTACTTC
TRBD1 TRBJ1-1 13 . TRBV10-1 CASRDRVSFGAFF TGCGCCAGCAGGGACAGGGTAAGTTTTGGAGCTTTCTTT
. TRBJ1-4 14 . TRBV2 CASSEWAGAEKLFF TGTGCCAGCAGTGAGTGGGCAGGGGCTGAAAAACTGTTTTTT
TRBD1 TRBJ2-3 14 once TRBV10-3 CAISGTGSTDTQYF TGTGCCATCAGCGGGACAGGTAGCACAGATACGCAGTATTTT
TRBD1 TRBJ1-2 15 once TRBV5-1 CASSLVGQGGRGYTF TGCGCCAGCAGCTTGGTGGGACAGGGAGGGCGAGGCTACACCTTC
TRBD2 TRBJ2-1 18 . TRBV19 CASSTGLAGGHGDNEQFF TGTGCCAGTAGTACCGGACTAGCGGGGGGGCATGGGGACAATGAGCAGTTCTTC
. TRBJ1-2 14 few TRBV10-3 CAISEGGTGYGYTF TGTGCCATCAGTGAAGGCGGGACGGGCTATGGCTACACCTTC
. TRBJ1-1 14 few TRBV27 CASSPATGLTEAFF TGTGCCAGCAGTCCTGCCACAGGTCTTACTGAAGCTTTCTTT
. TRBJ1-2 15 . TRBV7-3 CASSLTPGHDYGYTF TGTGCCAGCAGCTTAACGCCAGGACACGACTATGGCTACACCTTC
TRBD1 TRBJ1-1 16 many TRBV10-1 CASSKGQGAKGTEAFF TGCGCCAGCAGTAAAGGACAGGGGGCTAAAGGCACTGAAGCTTTCTTT
TRBD2 TRBJ2-7 15 many TRBV11-2 CASSLLAGALSEQYF TGTGCCAGCAGCTTACTAGCGGGAGCCTTGTCCGAGCAGTACTTC
TRBD1 TRBJ1-5 15 few TRBV6-5 CASSFRQGSNQPQHF TGTGCCAGCAGTTTTAGACAGGGTAGCAATCAGCCCCAGCATTTT
TRBD2 TRBJ2-2 14 . TRBV5-1 CASRRLAGDGELFF TGCGCCAGCCGACGACTAGCGGGGGACGGGGAGCTGTTTTTT
. TRBJ2-7 13 . TRBV28 CASSESGKGEQYF TGTGCCAGCAGTGAATCCGGAAAGGGCGAGCAGTACTTC
TRBD2 TRBJ2-7 15 many TRBV7-6 CASSVGLAGGHEQYF TGTGCCAGCAGCGTCGGACTAGCGGGGGGCCACGAGCAGTACTTC
. TRBJ1-6 13 many TRBV20-1 CSATQGFDSPLHF TGCAGTGCTACCCAGGGTTTTGATTCACCCCTCCACTTT
. TRBJ1-5 17 . TRBV5-1 CARSLVPLGGSNQPQHF TGCGCCCGCAGCTTGGTGCCCTTGGGAGGGTCGAATCAGCCCCAGCATTTT
TRBD1 TRBJ2-2 16 . TRBV19 CASSTTGGLVTGELFF TGTGCCAGTAGTACAACAGGGGGCTTAGTCACCGGGGAGCTGTTTTTT
. TRBJ2-5 15 many TRBV19 CASSIRRDGTETQYF TGTGCCAGTAGTATTAGACGGGACGGGACGGAGACCCAGTACTTC
. TRBJ2-7 14 few TRBV30 CAWSVRGTAYEQYF TGTGCCTGGAGTGTACGCGGGACAGCCTACGAGCAGTACTTC
. TRBJ2-5 15 . TRBV4-2 CASSQAVTAQETQYF TGTGCCAGCAGCCAGGCCGTGACAGCCCAAGAGACCCAGTACTTC
. TRBJ2-1 14 few TRBV11-2 CASTPSGSHNEQFF TGTGCCAGCACCCCCAGTGGGTCCCACAATGAGCAGTTCTTC
TRBD1 TRBJ1-1 14 many TRBV20-1 CSARTRGQDTEAFF TGCAGTGCTAGGACCAGGGGGCAAGACACTGAAGCTTTCTTT
TRBD2 TRBJ2-2 18 many TRBV15 CATSRAGLAGGLTGELFF TGTGCCACCAGCCGCGCGGGACTAGCGGGAGGGTTGACCGGGGAGCTGTTTTTT
. TRBJ1-1 14 many TRBV20-1 CSARGGGRAESAFF TGCAGTGCTAGAGGCGGCGGCAGGGCTGAGTCAGCTTTCTTT
. TRBJ1-4 17 . TRBV4-2 CASTVLLFRDKGEKLFF TGTGCCAGCACAGTACTATTGTTCCGGGACAAAGGTGAAAAACTGTTTTTT
. TRBJ1-2 15 . TRBV5-5 CASSQTNAPNYGYTF TGTGCCAGCAGCCAAACCAACGCGCCTAACTATGGCTACACCTTC
. TRBJ1-1 13 many TRBV20-1 CSARVMANTEAFF TGCAGTGCTAGGGTAATGGCGAACACTGAAGCTTTCTTT
TRBD2 TRBJ2-3 13 many TRBV5-1 CASSSYGEGTQYF TGCGCCAGCAGCTCGTACGGGGAGGGTACGCAGTATTTT
TRBD2 TRBJ2-3 16 few TRBV6-1 CASSPTSGGATDTQYF TGTGCCAGCAGTCCAACTAGCGGGGGGGCGACAGATACGCAGTATTTT
. TRBJ1-1 15 few TRBV5-5 CASSLLQTLNTEAFF TGTGCCAGCAGCCTGCTCCAGACGCTGAACACTGAAGCTTTCTTT
. TRBJ1-2 14 few TRBV7-9 CASSFRGSFSGYTF TGTGCCAGCAGCTTCCGTGGCAGTTTTAGTGGCTACACCTTC
. TRBJ1-6 12 . TRBV2 CASSIDNSPLHF TGTGCCAGCAGCATTGATAATTCACCCCTCCACTTT
. TRBJ2-3 12 . TRBV15 CATSTGTDTQYF TGTGCCACTTCGACAGGCACAGATACGCAGTATTTT
TRBD1 TRBJ2-7 13 . TRBV6-1 CASSRDSYYEQYF TGTGCCAGCAGCAGGGACAGTTACTACGAGCAGTACTTC
. TRBJ2-5 13 many TRBV20-1 CSALLGGQETQYF TGCAGTGCCCTTTTGGGCGGGCAAGAGACCCAGTACTTC
. TRBJ2-1 13 few TRBV10-3 CASSSISGEEQFF TGTGCCAGCAGTTCCATCTCCGGGGAGGAGCAGTTCTTC
. TRBJ2-7 15 . TRBV2 CASSPPVTGNYEQYF TGTGCCAGCAGCCCACCTGTGACGGGGAACTACGAGCAGTACTTC
TRBD1 TRBJ1-1 14 many TRBV7-8 CASSWGRQGPEAFF TGTGCCAGCAGCTGGGGTCGACAGGGACCTGAAGCTTTCTTT
TRBD1 TRBJ1-6 14 once TRBV7-2 CASSLGQQYSPLHF TGTGCCAGCAGCTTGGGACAGCAATACTCACCCCTCCACTTT